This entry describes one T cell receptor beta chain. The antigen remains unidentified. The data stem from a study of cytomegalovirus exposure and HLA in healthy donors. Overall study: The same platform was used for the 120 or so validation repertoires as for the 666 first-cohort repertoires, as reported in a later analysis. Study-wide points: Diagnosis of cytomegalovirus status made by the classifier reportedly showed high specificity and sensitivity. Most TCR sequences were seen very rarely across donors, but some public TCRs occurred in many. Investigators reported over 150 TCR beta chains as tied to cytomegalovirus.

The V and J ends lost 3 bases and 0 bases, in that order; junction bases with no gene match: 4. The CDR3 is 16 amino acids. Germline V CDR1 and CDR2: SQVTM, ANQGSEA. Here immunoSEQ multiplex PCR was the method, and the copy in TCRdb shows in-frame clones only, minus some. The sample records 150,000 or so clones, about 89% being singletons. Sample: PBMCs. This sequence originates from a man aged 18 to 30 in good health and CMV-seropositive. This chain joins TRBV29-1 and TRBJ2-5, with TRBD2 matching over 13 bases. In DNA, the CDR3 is TGCAGCGTTGAGGAACTAGCGGGAGGGTACCAAGAGACCCAGTACTTC. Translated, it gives CSVEELAGGYQETQYF.